Listed here are 20 T cell receptor beta chains from one sample, sequenced in a study of cytotoxic CD8 clonotypes in ibrutinib-treated CLL. The data were produced by immunoSEQ multiplex PCR, yet TCRdb's version contains in-frame clones alone and is incomplete. This sample carries 90,000 to 100,000 clones, around 80% of them seen once, and the ten largest clones take around 30%. The sample in question was PBMCs, obtained after 12 months of ibrutinib treatment. The receptors here all came from a human donor with chronic lymphocytic leukemia.

The sample holds one count of this clone. V and J are TRBV6-6 and TRBJ2-7, with D possibly matching TRBD2 (5 bases). CDR1 and CDR2 (germline): MNHNY, SVGAGI (reference sequence). CDR3 length: 13 amino acids. The V and J ends lost 3 bases and 2 bases respectively, with 8 bases between them. The CDR3 bases are TGTGCCAGCAGTTATCTGGGAGCCTACGAGCAGTACTTC. It specifies CASSYLGAYEQYF.

The CDR3 loop is CAIMVRYGVAGGCEQFF. In DNA, the CDR3 is TGTGCCATCATGGTTCGTTACGGGGTAGCGGGGGGTTGTGAGCAGTTCTTC. This sequence joins TRBV10-3 and TRBJ2-1; 10 bases are shared with TRBD2. The CDR3 is 17 residues long. V lost 7 bases, J lost 9 bases, and 18 bases stayed unmatched. Germline CDR1 and CDR2: ENHRY and SYGVKD.

A few counts support this clone. V gene TRBV30 combines with J gene TRBJ1-6; maybe TRBD1 (5 bases). Germline V lookup: CDR1 GTSNPN, CDR2 SVGIG (reference sequence). The V end was cut by 5 bases, the J end by 13 bases, with 15 bases between. The CDR3 runs to 12 residues. As DNA, the CDR3 is TGTGCCTGGGGGGCCGGTGGATTCCCCCTCCACTTT. Protein: CAWGAGGFPLHF.

The DNA of the CDR3 is TGCGCCAGCAGCCCCGGACAGACTAATGAGCAGTTCTTC. Its protein is CASSPGQTNEQFF. The rearrangement joins TRBV5-1 to TRBJ2-1, with D tentatively TRBD1 (6 bases). This CDR3 is built from 13 residues. The germline gives CDR1 SGHRS, CDR2 YFSETQ. Trimming shortened V by 4 bases and J by 7 bases, and 12 bases separated the two germline ends.

This clone was picked up a small number of times. CDR3 nucleotides: TGTGCCAGCAGCCACGCGGGGAGAACAGATACGCAGTATTTT. Encoded protein: CASSHAGRTDTQYF. V usage is TRBV14 and J usage is TRBJ2-3, with D perhaps TRBD2 (6 bases). V was pared by 3 bases and J by 3 bases, with 10 bases between. The CDR3 has 14 amino acids. Germline CDR1 and CDR2: SGHDN and FVKESK.

V usage is TRBV2 and J usage is TRBJ2-2, with D unresolved. V was shortened by 6 bases and J by 3 bases, with 8 bases between the two germline ends. The CDR3 is 13 amino acids. Per germline, CDR1 SNHLY and CDR2 FYNNEI. In DNA form, the CDR3 reads TGTGCCAGCAGGGTAGCTTACACCGGGGAGCTGTTTTTT. Translating it yields CASRVAYTGELFF.

The chain combines TRBV6-6 with TRBJ2-1, with no clear D. This CDR3 is built from 14 residues. V was shortened by 0 bases and J by 9 bases, with 12 bases between the two germline ends. In germline, CDR1 is MNHNY, CDR2 SVGAGI (reference sequence). CDR3 in DNA: TGTGCCAGCAGTTACTCGGGGATGGGCGTTGAGCAGTTCTTC. This gives the protein CASSYSGMGVEQFF.

The chain has TRBV7-2 and TRBJ1-2; weak D call: TRBD1 (5 bases). The germline CDR1 and CDR2 sequences are SGHTA and FQGNSA. Trimming cost V 0 bases and J 6 bases, with 14 bases left between them. This CDR3 is built from 15 residues. The CDR3 region has the DNA TGTGCCAGCAGCTTAGCAGGGGATGGAAGGAATGGCTACACCTTC. This encodes CASSLAGDGRNGYTF.

The genes are TRBV5-1 and TRBJ2-7; TRBD1 aligns across 8 bases. Germline values: CDR1 SGHRS, CDR2 YFSETQ. Unmatched junction bases numbered 5, after V lost 3 bases and J lost 9 bases. The CDR3 loop spans 12 amino acids. DNA of the CDR3: TGCGCCAGCAGCTCAGACAGGGGAAGGCAGTACTTC. Encoded protein: CASSSDRGRQYF.

V is TRBV5-4 and J is TRBJ2-7; 9 bases agree with TRBD1. Germline loops: CDR1 SGHNT, CDR2 YYREEE (reference sequence). V was clipped by 4 bases and J by 2 bases; unmatched bases: 10. The CDR3 has 16 residues. The CDR3 reads CASSQEGTGRTYEQYF. The CDR3 region has the DNA TGTGCCAGCAGCCAAGAGGGGACAGGGCGCACCTACGAGCAGTACTTC.

The rearrangement joins TRBV5-4 to TRBJ1-4; 8 bases fit TRBD1. J was trimmed by 7 bases and V by 0 bases; bases with no gene match: 2. The CDR3 runs 14 residues. Per germline, CDR1 SGHNT and CDR2 YYREEE (reference sequence). CDR3 nucleotide sequence: TGTGCCAGCAGCTTGGGACAGGGGACTGAAAAACTGTTTTTT. Encoded protein: CASSLGQGTEKLFF.

The chain recombines TRBV6-4 with TRBJ2-1; D is possibly TRBD2 (6 bases). The CDR3 loop spans 13 amino acids. Looked up from germline, CDR1 is MRHNA and CDR2 is SNTAGT. V lost 4 bases and J 9 bases, leaving 13 bases between the germline ends. This chain's CDR3 is CASSASWGGEQFF. Written as DNA, the CDR3 is TGTGCCAGCAGTGCTTCTTGGGGAGGTGAGCAGTTCTTC.

This chain links TRBV30 with TRBJ2-1, with D maybe TRBD2 (5 bases). CDR1 is GTSNPN, CDR2 SVGIG, per germline (reference sequence). V was trimmed by 1 base and J by 0 bases, leaving 7 bases between them. This CDR3 contains 14 residues. The DNA for the CDR3 is TGTGCCTGGAGTGGGAGGTTCTCCTACAATGAGCAGTTCTTC. This translates into CAWSGRFSYNEQFF.

V usage is TRBV19 and J usage is TRBJ1-2; TRBD1 aligns across 7 bases. The V gene end was trimmed by 8 bases and the J gene end by 3 bases; junction bases not matched to a gene: 6. Germline-derived CDR1 and CDR2 are LNHDA and SQIVND (reference sequence). This CDR3 region has 13 residues. The CDR3, as DNA: TGTGCCAGTGCCCAGGGGGGCGACTATGGCTACACCTTC. Amino acid sequence: CASAQGGDYGYTF.

In its sample, this clone was seen once. The CDR3 protein is CASSFTSGSTDTQYF. The CDR3 DNA reads as TGTGCCAGCAGCTTTACTAGCGGAAGCACAGATACGCAGTATTTT. The chain has TRBV11-2 and TRBJ2-3; 8 positions match TRBD2. The V gene end was trimmed by 3 bases and the J gene end by 0 bases; junction bases not matched to a gene: 2. There are 15 residues in the CDR3. In germline, CDR1 is SGHAT, CDR2 FQNNGV.

V usage is TRBV5-1 and J usage is TRBJ2-1; tentatively, D is TRBD1 (6 bases). Trimming shortened V by 0 bases and J by 9 bases, and 10 bases separated the two germline ends. Germline CDR1 is SGHRS and CDR2 is YFSETQ. The CDR3 is 13 amino acids. For the CDR3, the DNA is TGCGCCAGCAGCTTGGGGGACACACCTGAGCAGTTCTTC. Translating gives CASSLGDTPEQFF.

This chain joins TRBV2 and TRBJ2-7; D may be TRBD1 or TRBD2 (5 bases each). CDR1 is SNHLY, CDR2 FYNNEI, per germline. V lost 2 bases and J 2 bases, leaving 10 bases between the germline ends. CDR3 length equals 14 residues. The CDR3 reads CASSESGLPYEQYF. DNA for the CDR3: TGTGCCAGCAGTGAATCGGGGCTACCCTACGAGCAGTACTTC.

Of note for this clone: One end of the junction varies from germline; a read error may be responsible. This sequence joins TRBV5-6 and TRBJ1-1; TRBD1 matches 9 bases. The germline CDR1 and CDR2 sequences are SGHDT and YYEEEE. The CDR3 runs 16 residues. The CDR3 sequence: CASSPRTGAQNSEAFF. The CDR3 DNA is TGTGCCAGCAGCCCTAGGACAGGGGCCCAGAACTCTGAAGCTTTCTTT.

The chain couples TRBV30 to TRBJ2-2, with D maybe TRBD2 (5 bases). The V gene's germline CDR1 is GTSNPN and CDR2 SVGIG (reference sequence). Trimming left V 4 bases short and J 2 bases short, with 8 bases between. This CDR3 region has 13 residues. CDR3 bases: TGTGCCTGGAATCGGGGAAACACCGGGGAGCTGTTTTTT. This translates into CAWNRGNTGELFF. Together with reference TRBV30 and TRBJ2-2, the CDR3 gives the full variable domain: SQTIHQWPATLVQPVGSPLSLECTVEGTSNPNLYWYRQAAGRGLQLLFYSVGIGQISSEVPQNLSASRPQDRQFILSSKKLLLSDSGFYLCAWNRGNTGELFFGEGSRLTVL.

The rearrangement links TRBV9 to TRBJ2-2; no firm D call. This CDR3 comprises 15 residues. The V end was cut by 5 bases, the J end by 4 bases, with 15 bases between. Germline V lookup: CDR1 SGDLS, CDR2 YYNGEE. The CDR3 reads CASSPRQLVTGELFF. The CDR3 nucleotides read TGTGCCAGCAGTCCCCGGCAGCTCGTCACCGGGGAGCTGTTTTTT.